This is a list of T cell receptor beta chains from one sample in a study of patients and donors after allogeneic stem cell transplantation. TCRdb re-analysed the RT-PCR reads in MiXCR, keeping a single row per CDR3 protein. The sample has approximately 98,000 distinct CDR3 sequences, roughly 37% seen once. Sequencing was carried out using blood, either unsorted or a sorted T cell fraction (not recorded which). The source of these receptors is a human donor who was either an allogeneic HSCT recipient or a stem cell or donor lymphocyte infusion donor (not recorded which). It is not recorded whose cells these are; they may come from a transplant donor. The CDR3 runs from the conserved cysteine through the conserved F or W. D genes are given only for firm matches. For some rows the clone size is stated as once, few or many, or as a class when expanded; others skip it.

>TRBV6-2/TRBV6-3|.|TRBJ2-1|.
CASAKLSKPYNEQFF
TGTGCCAGCGCCAAACTAAGCAAGCCTTACAATGAGCAGTTCTTC
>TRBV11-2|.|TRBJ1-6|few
CASSFNSLSYNSPLHF
TGTGCCAGCAGCTTTAACAGCCTCTCCTATAATTCACCCCTCCACTTT
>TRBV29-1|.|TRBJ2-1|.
CSVERVEQFF
TGCAGCGTTGAGAGGGTTGAGCAGTTCTTC
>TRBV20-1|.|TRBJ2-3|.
CSTLQGSSTDTQYF
TGCAGTACCCTCCAAGGCTCCTCCACAGATACGCAGTATTTT
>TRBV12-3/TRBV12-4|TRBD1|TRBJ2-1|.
CASSLGDRAYNEQFF
TGTGCCAGCAGTTTAGGGGACAGAGCATACAATGAGCAGTTCTTC
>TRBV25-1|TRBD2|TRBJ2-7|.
CASSDFLAGEHYEQYF
TGTGCCAGCAGTGACTTTCTAGCGGGAGAACACTACGAGCAGTACTTC
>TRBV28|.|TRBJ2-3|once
CASRPQGPSTDTQYF
TGTGCCAGCAGGCCACAGGGCCCGTCTACGGATACGCAGTATTTT
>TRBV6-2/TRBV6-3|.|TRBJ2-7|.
CASSWKDSYEQYF
TGTGCCAGCAGTTGGAAGGACTCCTACGAGCAGTACTTC
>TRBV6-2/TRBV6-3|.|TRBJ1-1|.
CASSQTVNTEAFF
TGTGCCAGCAGCCAGACAGTGAACACTGAAGCTTTCTTT
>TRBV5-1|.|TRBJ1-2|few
CASSRDGPYGYTF
TGCGCCAGCAGCCGGGACGGTCCCTATGGCTACACCTTC
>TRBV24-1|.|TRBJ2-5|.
CATSDPNSFQETQYF
TGTGCCACCAGTGATCCGAACTCATTCCAAGAGACCCAGTACTTC
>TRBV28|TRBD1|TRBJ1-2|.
CASSLSPGQGYGYTF
TGTGCCAGCAGTTTATCCCCGGGACAGGGCTATGGCTACACCTTC
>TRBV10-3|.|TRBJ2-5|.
CASGRNQETQYF
TGTGCCAGCGGACGGAATCAGGAGACCCAGTACTTC
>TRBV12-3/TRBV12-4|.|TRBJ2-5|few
CASVKLAWETQYF
TGTGCCAGCGTCAAGCTAGCTTGGGAGACCCAGTACTTC
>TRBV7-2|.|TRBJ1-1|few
CASSRGLVRNTEAFF
TGTGCCAGCAGCCGAGGCCTGGTTAGGAACACTGAAGCTTTCTTT
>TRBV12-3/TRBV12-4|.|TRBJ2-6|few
CASSLLGQSSGANVLTF
TGTGCCAGCAGTTTATTAGGACAAAGCTCTGGGGCCAACGTCCTGACTTTC
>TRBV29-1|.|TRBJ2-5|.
CSVAGAQETQYF
TGCAGCGTTGCAGGTGCCCAAGAGACCCAGTACTTC
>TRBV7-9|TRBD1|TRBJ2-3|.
CASSLLGPNQTGRQDTQYF
TGTGCCAGCAGCTTATTGGGCCCCAATCAGACAGGGCGACAAGATACGCAGTATTTT
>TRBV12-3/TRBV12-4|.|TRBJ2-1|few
CASSFATGFLNEQFF
TGTGCCAGCAGTTTTGCGACTGGGTTTTTGAATGAGCAGTTCTTC
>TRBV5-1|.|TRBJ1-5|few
CASSLDSYQPQHF
TGCGCCAGCAGCTTGGACAGTTATCAGCCCCAGCATTTT
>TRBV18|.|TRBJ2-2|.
CASSLWDINTGELFF
TGTGCCAGCTCACTTTGGGACATTAACACCGGGGAGCTGTTTTTT
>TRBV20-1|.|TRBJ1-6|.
CSARNGQYNSPLHF
TGCAGTGCTAGAAACGGACAGTATAATTCACCCCTCCACTTT
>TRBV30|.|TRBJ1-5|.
CAWSPGDQPQHF
TGTGCCTGGAGTCCGGGGGATCAGCCCCAGCATTTT
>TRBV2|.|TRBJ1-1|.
CASTQQSQNTEAFF
TGTGCCAGCACCCAACAGTCGCAGAACACTGAAGCTTTCTTT
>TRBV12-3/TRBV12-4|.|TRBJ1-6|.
CASSATPFGNSPLHF
TGTGCCAGCAGTGCGACCCCTTTCGGGAATTCACCCCTCCACTTT
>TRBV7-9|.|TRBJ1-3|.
CASSTSGGTIYF
TGTGCCAGCAGTACCAGTGGGGGCACCATATATTTT
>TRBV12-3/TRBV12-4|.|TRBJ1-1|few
CASSFGASAEAFF
TGTGCCAGCAGTTTTGGGGCCTCCGCTGAAGCTTTCTTT
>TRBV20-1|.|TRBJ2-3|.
CSAREVASGTTDTHYF
.
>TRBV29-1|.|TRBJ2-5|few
CSVPGGRRGQETQYF
TGCAGCGTCCCAGGAGGGCGGAGGGGGCAAGAGACCCAGTACTTC
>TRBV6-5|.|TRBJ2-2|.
CASATRSTGELFF
TGTGCCAGCGCCACACGGAGCACCGGGGAGCTGTTTTTT
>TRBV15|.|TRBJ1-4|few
CATSRDFGAGKLFF
.
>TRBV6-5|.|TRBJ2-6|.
CASSYFHHSGANVLTF
TGTGCCAGCAGTTATTTCCACCACTCTGGGGCCAACGTCCTGACTTTC
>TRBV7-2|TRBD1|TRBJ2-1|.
CASSLMDRINNEQFF
TGTGCCAGCAGCTTAATGGACAGGATCAACAATGAGCAGTTCTTC
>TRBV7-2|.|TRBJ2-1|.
CASSLALGRTYNEQFF
TGTGCCAGCAGCTTAGCGTTGGGGAGGACCTACAATGAGCAGTTCTTC
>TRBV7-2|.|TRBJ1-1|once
CASSLRAREAFF
TGTGCCAGCAGCTTACGGGCCAGGGAAGCTTTCTTT
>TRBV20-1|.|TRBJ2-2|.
CSARASVTGELFF
TGCAGTGCTAGGGCTAGCGTCACCGGGGAGCTGTTTTTT
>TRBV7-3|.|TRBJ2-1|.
CASSLGAGPNEQFF
TGTGCCAGCAGCTTAGGGGCAGGGCCCAATGAGCAGTTCTTC
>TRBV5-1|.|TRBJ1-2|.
CASSKDAHYGYTF
TGCGCCAGCAGCAAGGACGCCCACTATGGCTACACCTTC
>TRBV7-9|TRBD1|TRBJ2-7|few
CASSLNRPGGGEQYF
TGTGCCAGCAGCTTAAACCGCCCAGGGGGCGGTGAGCAGTACTTC
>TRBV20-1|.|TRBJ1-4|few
CSARGVRGTNEKLFF
TGCAGTGCTAGAGGGGTGAGGGGTACTAATGAAAAACTGTTTTTT
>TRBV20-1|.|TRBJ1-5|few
CSARDRLTQPQHF
TGCAGTGCTAGAGACAGACTAACTCAGCCCCAGCATTTT
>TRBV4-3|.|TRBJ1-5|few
CASSQDHRDQPQHF
TGCGCCAGCAGCCAAGACCACAGGGATCAGCCCCAGCATTTT
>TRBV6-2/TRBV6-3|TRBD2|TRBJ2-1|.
CASGEGFYNEQFF
TGTGCCAGCGGGGAGGGTTTCTACAATGAGCAGTTCTTC
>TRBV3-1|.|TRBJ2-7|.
CASSQEITLSYEQYF
TGTGCCAGCAGCCAAGAGATTACCCTCTCCTACGAGCAGTACTTC
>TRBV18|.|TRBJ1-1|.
CASSPAINTEAFF
TGTGCCAGCTCACCGGCAATTAACACTGAAGCTTTCTTT
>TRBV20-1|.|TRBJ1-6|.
CSVSTGSSSYNSPLHF
TGCAGTGTCTCAACAGGGTCGAGCTCCTATAATTCACCCCTCCACTTT
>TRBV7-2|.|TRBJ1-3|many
CASGRELISGNTIYF
TGTGCCAGCGGCCGGGAGTTGATCTCTGGAAACACCATATATTTT
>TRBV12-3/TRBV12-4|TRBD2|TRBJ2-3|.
CASSFGGRASTDTQYF
TGTGCCAGCAGTTTCGGCGGGAGGGCCAGCACAGATACGCAGTATTTT
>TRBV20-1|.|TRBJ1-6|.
CSARDLGGDSPLHF
TGCAGTGCTAGAGATCTAGGGGGGGATTCACCCCTCCACTTT
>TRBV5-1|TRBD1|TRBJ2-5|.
CASSVPRGQWETQYF
TGCGCCAGCAGCGTCCCCAGGGGACAGTGGGAGACCCAGTACTTC
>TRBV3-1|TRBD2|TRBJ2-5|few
CASTHLAGGGTQYF
TGTGCCAGCACCCACCTAGCGGGAGGGGGGACCCAGTACTTC
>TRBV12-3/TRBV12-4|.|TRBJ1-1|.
CASRRPLRAMNTEAFF
TGTGCCAGCAGGCGGCCTCTTAGGGCGATGAACACTGAAGCTTTCTTT
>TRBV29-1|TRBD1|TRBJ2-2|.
CSVPGQGRELFF
TGCAGCGTTCCGGGACAGGGGAGGGAGCTGTTTTTT
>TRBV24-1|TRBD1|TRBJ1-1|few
CATSEQGRRANTEAFF
TGTGCCACCAGTGAACAGGGGAGAAGGGCAAACACTGAAGCTTTCTTT